A single sample is the source of the 19 T cell receptor beta chains below, sequenced in a study of blood T cells in healthy people across ages. Through a sample-barcoded 5' primer and a J-beta primer mix, a second PCR was run for about 6 to 11 cycles. MiXCR was run by TCRdb on the 5' RACE reads, yielding one entry per CDR3 protein. The sample has about 1.4 million distinct CDR3 sequences, approximately 63% seen once; the top ten hold 6.5% to 8.5%. The material sequenced was blood. The receptors originated from a man aged 18 to 35 in good health.

This clonotype was seen only a few times. This sequence joins TRBV7-9 and TRBJ2-7; TRBD1 matches at 8 bases. CDR1 is SEHNR, CDR2 FQNEAQ, per germline (reference sequence). Trimming at V came to 5 bases and at J to 3 bases, leaving 12 bases not matched to a gene. The CDR3 contains 16 residues. CDR3 nucleotide sequence: TGTGCCAGCAGCCCAAAGCCGGGACAGGACCTCTACGAGCAGTACTTC. Translation: CASSPKPGQDLYEQYF. The variable domain in full, with the rest retrieved from reference TRBV7-9 and TRBJ2-7, is DTGVSQNPRHKITKRGQNVTFRCDPISEHNRLYWYRQTLGQGPEFLTYFQNEAQLEKSRLLSDRFSAERPKGSFSTLEIQRTEQGDSAMYLCASSPKPGQDLYEQYFGPGTRLTVT.

This clonotype was counted a few times. This chain connects TRBV29-1 to TRBJ1-2; TRBD1 might be the D (5 bases). Trimming cost V 5 bases and J 5 bases, with 18 bases left between them. Germline CDR1 reads SQVTM; CDR2 reads ANQGSEA. This CDR3 contains 14 residues. CDR3 loop: CSVPEPRAPYGYTF. Here the CDR3 DNA reads TGCAGCGTTCCTGAACCCAGGGCTCCGTATGGCTACACCTTC.

The chain links TRBV30 to TRBJ1-4; 10 positions agree with TRBD1. The J segment lost 7 bases and the V segment lost 5 bases, leaving 4 bases of the junction unmatched. Germline loops: CDR1 GTSNPN, CDR2 SVGIG (reference sequence). The CDR3 extends over 13 amino acids. In nucleotides, the CDR3 is TGTGCCTGGTCCCGGGACAGGGGTGAAAAACTGTTTTTT. This sequence encodes CAWSRDRGEKLFF.

This clonotype was recorded many times. CDR3 region: CASSPLIGSVRTDTQYF. In DNA, the CDR3 is TGTGCCAGCAGTCCACTTATCGGGAGTGTCCGCACAGATACGCAGTATTTT. This chain connects TRBV12-3 or TRBV12-4 to TRBJ2-3, with a possible D match to TRBD2 (6 bases). V was shortened by 5 bases and J by 1 base, with 19 bases between the two germline ends. This CDR3 comprises 17 residues.

The chain couples TRBV5-1 to TRBJ1-6; TRBD1 aligns across 8 bases. V trimming: 4 bases; J trimming: 5 bases; junction bases outside the gene matches: 11. CDR1 and CDR2 (germline): SGHRS, YFSETQ. This CDR3 spans 17 amino acids. The CDR3 bases are TGCGCCAGCAGCCAACGAGGACAGGGCGTGGATAATTCACCCCTCCACTTT. Its translation: CASSQRGQGVDNSPLHF.

V is TRBV11-2 and J is TRBJ2-5; D remains unclear. Between the trimmed V and J ends, which lost 4 bases and 5 bases, there was a span of 14 bases. CDR1 and CDR2 (germline): SGHAT, FQNNGV. CDR3 length: 14 amino acids. The CDR3 nucleotides are TGTGCCAGCAGCTGGGTCACGGCATGGGAGACCCAGTACTTC. This sequence encodes CASSWVTAWETQYF.

A few counts support this clonotype. CDR3 residues: CASRHTTGRGYEQYF. As DNA, the CDR3 is TGTGCCAGCAGGCATACGACTGGCAGGGGCTACGAGCAGTACTTC. The chain combines TRBV27 with TRBJ2-7; TRBD1 might be the D (6 bases). The CDR3 is made up of 15 amino acids. The V gene lost 6 bases and the J gene lost 3 bases, with 18 bases spanning the gap. In germline, CDR1 is MNHEY, CDR2 SMNVEV (reference sequence).

CDR3 DNA: TGCAGTGCTCACAGATATGATTACAATGAGCAGTTCTTC. This codes for CSAHRYDYNEQFF. This chain connects TRBV20-1 to TRBJ2-1; D unresolved. Per the germline V gene, CDR1 is DFQATT and CDR2 is SNEGSKA (reference sequence). This CDR3 spans 13 amino acids. Trimming left V 5 bases short and J 4 bases short, with 12 bases between.

The table lists this clonotype with a few counts. The chain recombines TRBV28 with TRBJ1-4; D remains unclear. V lost 10 bases and J lost 8, with 14 bases in between. Germline V gives CDR1 MDHEN, CDR2 SYDVKM. The CDR3 sequence is 12 residues long. The CDR3 reads CATKSPGEKLFF. In DNA, the CDR3 is TGTGCCACCAAGAGTCCCGGGGAAAAACTGTTTTTT.

The chain couples TRBV20-1 to TRBJ2-1, with 9 nucleotides matching TRBD1. Germline CDR1 reads DFQATT; CDR2 reads SNEGSKA (reference sequence). V shed 1 base, J shed 3 bases, and the junction held 4 bases outside the gene matches. The CDR3 extends over 15 amino acids. The CDR3 nucleotides are TGCAGTGCTAGAGTACTGGGACAGGGCTACAATGAGCAGTTCTTC. As protein: CSARVLGQGYNEQFF.

This clonotype has at least ten counts. This chain links TRBV20-1 with TRBJ2-5; 7 nucleotides line up with TRBD2. This CDR3 has 13 residues. Germline V gives CDR1 DFQATT, CDR2 SNEGSKA (reference sequence). The junction had 2 bases not matched to a gene; V was cut back by 2 bases and J by 2 bases. CDR3 bases: TGCAGTGCTAGAACGGGGGGACAAGAGACCCAGTACTTC. Encoded protein: CSARTGGQETQYF.

This clonotype was recorded only once. The rearrangement uses TRBV6-1 and TRBJ1-5; no firm D call. V was trimmed by 7 bases and J by 3 bases, leaving 10 bases between them. CDR3 size: 13 residues. The germline gives CDR1 MNHNS, CDR2 SASEGT. The CDR3 reads CASKIYLNQPQHF. The CDR3 bases are TGTGCCAGCAAAATCTATCTCAATCAGCCCCAGCATTTT.

The chain carries TRBV20-1 and TRBJ2-3; D not resolved. The V end was cut by 1 base, the J end by 11 bases, with 13 bases between. The CDR3 has 12 residues. Germline loops: CDR1 DFQATT, CDR2 SNEGSKA (reference sequence). CDR3 in amino acids: CSARGQNYEQYF. DNA of the CDR3: TGCAGTGCTAGAGGGCAGAACTACGAGCAGTATTTT.

The chain employs TRBV4-2 and TRBJ1-6; no reliable D call. The CDR3 runs 14 residues. Trimming took 0 bases from V and 11 from J, leaving 11 bases between them. Germline CDR1 reads LGHNA; CDR2 reads YNFKEQ. The DNA for the CDR3 is TGTGCCAGCAGCCAAGAGGAGGGAGAAACACCCCTCCACTTT. This gives the protein CASSQEEGETPLHF.

The chain carries TRBV24-1 and TRBJ2-5; tentatively, D is TRBD2 (6 bases). The ends were cut back, 5 bases at V and 2 bases at J, with 11 bases in the middle. Germline CDR1 and CDR2: KGHDR and SFDVKD. CDR3 length equals 14 residues. For the CDR3, the DNA is TGTGCCACCAGTGCCGGGGACTTTCAAGAGACCCAGTACTTC. Protein product: CATSAGDFQETQYF.

The J gene is TRBJ2-2, the V gene TRBV28; possible D gene TRBD2, 5 bases. Germline CDR1 MDHEN, CDR2 SYDVKM. Trimming removed 1 base at V and 4 bases at J, with 13 bases between. This CDR3 comprises 16 residues. The CDR3 region has the DNA TGTGCCAGCAGTTTATCGGCGGGCAGATCCACCGGGGAGCTGTTTTTT. Residues: CASSLSAGRSTGELFF.

Remarks on this clonotype: A much more abundant neighbour one base away suggests this may be a read error. The chain combines TRBV7-2 with TRBJ2-5; the D gene is possibly TRBD2 (7 bases). V lost 5 bases and J lost 10, with 17 bases in between. Germline V lookup: CDR1 SGHTA, CDR2 FQGNSA. This CDR3 has 13 amino acids. The CDR3 nucleotides read TGTGCCAGCAGCCCTGGGCGGGGGCGGGACCAGTACTTC. Translated: CASSPGRGRDQYF.

The chain combines TRBV20-1 with TRBJ2-5, with 10 bases that match TRBD2. TRBJ2-7 matches the DNA end more closely, so the J call is doubtful. CDR1 and CDR2 from the germline V gene are DFQATT and SNEGSKA (reference sequence). The CDR3 contains 14 residues. The chain's CDR3 is CSAAGLAPESEQYF. Here the CDR3 DNA reads TGCAGTGCTGCGGGACTAGCGCCGGAAAGCGAGCAGTACTTC.

In its sample, this clonotype was seen a few times. This chain uses TRBV2 with TRBJ2-3; 11 bases match TRBD2. Trimming cost V 3 bases and J 0 bases; bases outside gene matches: 2. Looked up from germline, CDR1 is SNHLY and CDR2 is FYNNEI. This CDR3 has 16 residues. Written as DNA, the CDR3 is TGTGCCAGCAGTGAGTCTAGCGGGGGGAGCACAGATACGCAGTATTTT. It is translated as CASSESSGGSTDTQYF.